These 23 T cell receptor beta chains share one sample of origin, sequenced in a study of radiation and T cells in renal cell carcinoma. Clones were read by immunoSEQ multiplex PCR, and TCRdb kept only the in-frame ones, dropping some. The sample consists of roughly 80,000 clones, less than 90% of them appearing once. Time point given: blood 4 weeks post-SBRT, at nephrectomy. Treatment meaning: 15 Gy SBRT to primary tumor, nephrectomy 4 weeks later. Sequenced here: blood, sampled from a patient whose treatment included radiotherapy and nephrectomy. The source of these receptors is a woman aged 55-75 years with renal cell carcinoma.

This clone turned up a few times. The chain combines TRBV5-1 with TRBJ1-5; D is perhaps TRBD1 (6 bases). The germline V gene has CDR1 SGHRS and CDR2 YFSETQ. V shed 0 bases and J shed 7 bases, with 11 bases lying between them. The CDR3 has 14 residues. CDR3 residues: CASSLAQGGQPQHF. CDR3 in DNA: TGCGCCAGCAGCTTGGCACAGGGTGGCCAGCCCCAGCATTTT.

This chain links TRBV7-3 with TRBJ2-5; D is possibly TRBD1 (5 bases). The germline V gene has CDR1 SGHTA and CDR2 FQGTGA. Trimming pared 5 bases from V and 5 bases from J, leaving 12 bases between. The CDR3 consists of 13 residues. Here the CDR3 DNA reads TGTGCCAGCAGCCTCATAGGGGCGGAGACCCAGTACTTC. It is translated as CASSLIGAETQYF.

The chain recombines TRBV19 with TRBJ2-1, with 12 bases identical to TRBD2. The germline V gene has CDR1 LNHDA and CDR2 SQIVND (reference sequence). Trimming removed 6 bases from V and 3 bases from J; junction bases left unmatched: 3. This CDR3 comprises 15 residues. For the CDR3, the DNA is TGTGCCAGTAGCACGACTAGCGGGAGCTACAATGAGCAGTTCTTC. Its translation: CASSTTSGSYNEQFF.

The chain uses TRBV19 and TRBJ2-5; D not resolved. The J call may be incorrect, as the DNA end agrees better with TRBJ2-7. This CDR3 has 15 residues. Germline V gives CDR1 LNHDA, CDR2 SQIVND (reference sequence). As DNA, the CDR3 is TGTGCCAGTAGTATAGTAGGCAGTATGACCTACGAGCAGTACTTC. As protein: CASSIVGSMTYEQYF.

This chain uses TRBV6-6 with TRBJ2-2; 10 bases agree with TRBD2. CDR1 and CDR2 from the germline V gene are MNHNY and SVGAGI (reference sequence). The CDR3 consists of 14 residues. Trimming cost V 9 bases and J 4 bases; bases outside gene matches: 5. The CDR3 DNA reads TGTGCCAGTCTAGCGGGAGTGAGCACCGGGGAGCTGTTTTTT. Translating it yields CASLAGVSTGELFF.

This chain joins TRBV5-1 and TRBJ2-7; weak D call: TRBD2 (7 bases). V was shortened by 4 bases and J by 3 bases, with 14 bases between the two germline ends. Germline assignment: CDR1 SGHRS and CDR2 YFSETQ. The CDR3 contains 14 residues. For the CDR3, the DNA is TGCGCCAGCAGCAGAGGGGGAGGGAACTACGAGCAGTACTTC. Residues: CASSRGGGNYEQYF.

V is TRBV6-5 and J is TRBJ2-6; D is possibly TRBD2 (5 bases). The CDR3 consists of 15 residues. CDR1 MNHEY and CDR2 SVGAGI come from the germline V gene. The V gene lost 2 bases and the J gene lost 2 bases, with 7 bases spanning the gap. In nucleotides, the CDR3 is TGTGCCAGCAGTTACGAGGGAACTGGGGCCAACGTCCTGACTTTC. Protein sequence: CASSYEGTGANVLTF.

This chain connects TRBV5-1 to TRBJ2-5, with TRBD1 matching over 10 bases. The J call may be mistaken, given a closer DNA end match to TRBJ2-7. Germline loops: CDR1 SGHRS, CDR2 YFSETQ. CDR3 length: 16 amino acids. The CDR3 DNA sequence: TGCGCCAGCAGCTTGGGGACAGGGGGATTTCCCTACGAGCAGTACTTC. This sequence encodes CASSLGTGGFPYEQYF.

The rearrangement links TRBV9 to TRBJ2-7; 9 bases match TRBD1. Germline CDR1 and CDR2: SGDLS and YYNGEE. With 4 bases clipped from V and 0 bases from J, the junction kept 5 bases outside the gene matches. This CDR3 comprises 15 residues. The CDR3 protein is CASSIGQGSSYEQYF. The CDR3 bases are TGTGCCAGCAGCATCGGACAGGGGAGCTCCTACGAGCAGTACTTC.

V and J are TRBV7-9 and TRBJ1-2; the match to TRBD1 covers 9 bases. The junction had 5 bases not matched to a gene; V was cut back by 5 bases and J by 7 bases. The CDR3 covers 13 residues. The germline gives CDR1 SEHNR, CDR2 FQNEAQ (reference sequence). This CDR3 is CASSPGQGSGYTF. DNA of the CDR3: TGTGCCAGCAGCCCGGGACAGGGCTCTGGCTACACCTTC.

This chain links TRBV18 with TRBJ1-1, with TRBD1 as a possible D gene (5 bases). The CDR3 contains 17 residues. From germline, CDR1 is KGHSH and CDR2 LQKENI. The V and J ends lost 6 bases and 0 bases respectively, with 20 bases between them. DNA of the CDR3: TGTGCCAGCTCGGCACGTGACGGGGGACTGCTGAACACTGAAGCTTTCTTT. Residues: CASSARDGGLLNTEAFF.

This sequence joins TRBV5-8 and TRBJ1-1, with unresolved D. Germline loops: CDR1 SGHTS, CDR2 YDEGEE. CDR3 length equals 15 residues. V was trimmed by 4 bases and J by 0 bases, leaving 13 bases between them. The CDR3 is CASSQPEIVNTEAFF. As DNA, the CDR3 is TGTGCCAGCAGCCAGCCGGAGATAGTGAACACTGAAGCTTTCTTT.

This chain connects TRBV29-1 to TRBJ2-7, with 16 bases fitting TRBD2. Germline loops: CDR1 SQVTM, CDR2 ANQGSEA. This CDR3 comprises 17 residues. The trim removed 5 bases at V and 0 bases at J, leaving 7 bases unmatched. Written as DNA, the CDR3 is TGCAGCGTTATGGGACTAGCGGGAGGGAGGAGCTCCTACGAGCAGTACTTC. Translated, it gives CSVMGLAGGRSSYEQYF.

The chain joins TRBV9 to TRBJ1-4; D perhaps matches TRBD1 (5 bases). Between the trimmed V and J ends, which lost 2 bases and 0 bases, there was a span of 8 bases. The CDR3 covers 15 residues. Germline values: CDR1 SGDLS, CDR2 YYNGEE. CDR3 residues: CASSVSGTTNEKLFF. Written as DNA, the CDR3 is TGTGCCAGCAGCGTTTCAGGGACAACTAATGAAAAACTGTTTTTT. Using reference TRBV9 and TRBJ1-4 for the parts outside the CDR3, the full variable domain is DSGVTQTPKHLITATGQRVTLRCSPRSGDLSVYWYQQSLDQGLQFLIQYYNGEERAKGNILERFSAQQFPDLHSELNLSSLELGDSALYFCASSVSGTTNEKLFFGSGTQLSVL.

The chain uses TRBV7-3 and TRBJ1-1; TRBD1 is a possible D gene (5 bases). The germline gives CDR1 SGHTA, CDR2 FQGTGA. The ends were cut back, 3 bases at V and 3 bases at J, with 11 bases in the middle. The CDR3 contains 14 residues. CDR3 coding DNA: TGTGCCAGCAGCTTGGGGGGGTTGGACACTGAAGCTTTCTTT. Translating gives CASSLGGLDTEAFF.

The rearrangement joins TRBV28 to TRBJ2-2, with D possibly matching TRBD1 (5 bases). Germline assignment: CDR1 MDHEN and CDR2 SYDVKM. The CDR3 runs 18 residues. Trimming removed 3 bases from V and 3 bases from J, with 20 bases in between. CDR3 amino acids: CASSFRQWVGADTGELFF. The CDR3 region has the DNA TGTGCCAGCAGTTTTCGACAGTGGGTAGGCGCGGACACCGGGGAGCTGTTTTTT. Filled out from reference TRBV28 and TRBJ2-2, the complete variable domain reads DVKVTQSSRYLVKRTGEKVFLECVQDMDHENMFWYRQDPGLGLRLIYFSYDVKMKEKGDIPEGYSVSREKKERFSLILESASTNQTSMYLCASSFRQWVGADTGELFFGEGSRLTVL.

The chain joins TRBV28 to TRBJ1-5; 8 positions agree with TRBD1. V lost 8 bases and J lost 7; bases outside the gene matches: 13. In germline, CDR1 is MDHEN, CDR2 SYDVKM. There are 15 residues in the CDR3. Here the CDR3 reads CASGRTGGAWQPQHF. The CDR3 region has the DNA TGTGCCAGCGGGCGTACAGGGGGGGCCTGGCAGCCCCAGCATTTT.

In its sample, this clone was seen once. The chain carries TRBV29-1 and TRBJ1-2; D remains ambiguous. CDR3 length: 10 residues. The V gene lost 6 bases and the J gene lost 5 bases, with 7 bases spanning the gap. The V gene's germline CDR1 is SQVTM and CDR2 ANQGSEA. The CDR3 spells CSVFGYGYTF. The CDR3 DNA follows: TGCAGCGTGTTCGGGTATGGCTACACCTTC.

V is TRBV6-5 and J is TRBJ2-2; D is undetermined. From germline, CDR1 is MNHEY and CDR2 SVGAGI. The germline V and J ends were trimmed by 7 bases and 1 base, with 10 bases remaining between them. The length of the CDR3 is 14 residues. CDR3 in DNA: TGTGCCAGCATCGGACCAGTGAACACCGGGGAGCTGTTTTTT. It yields the protein CASIGPVNTGELFF.

The chain uses TRBV7-9 and TRBJ1-2, with TRBD1 as a possible D gene (5 bases). Germline-derived CDR1 and CDR2 are SEHNR and FQNEAQ (reference sequence). The V end was cut by 3 bases, the J end by 8 bases, with 25 bases between. The CDR3 sequence is 17 residues long. The CDR3 loop is CASSLETLGTRLKGYTF. In DNA form, the CDR3 reads TGTGCCAGCAGCTTGGAGACTTTGGGGACCCGGTTAAAGGGCTACACCTTC.

This chain uses TRBV6-1 with TRBJ2-3; possible D gene TRBD1, 6 bases. Germline V gene data show CDR1 as MNHNS and CDR2 as SASEGT. Trimming took 7 bases from V and 9 from J, leaving 20 bases between them. The CDR3 has 14 amino acids. The DNA for the CDR3 is TGTGCCAGCAAAAAAGGAGCCCAGGGGAGCACGCAGTATTTT. This translates into CASKKGAQGSTQYF.

The rearrangement uses TRBV9 and TRBJ1-2, with D possibly matching TRBD1 (6 bases). The CDR3 spans 14 residues. V was shortened by 2 bases and J by 5 bases, with 13 bases between the two germline ends. The germline CDR1 and CDR2 sequences are SGDLS and YYNGEE. DNA of the CDR3: TGTGCCAGCAGCGTCTTACAGGGAGGGTATGGCTACACCTTC. It specifies CASSVLQGGYGYTF.

The chain recombines TRBV19 with TRBJ2-3, with 8 bases matching TRBD2. V gave up 5 bases and J gave up 5 bases; unmatched junction bases: 9. The germline CDR1 and CDR2 sequences are LNHDA and SQIVND (reference sequence). CDR3 length: 15 amino acids. CDR3 sequence reads: CASSESGGGGDTQYF. The CDR3 nucleotides read TGTGCCAGTAGTGAGTCCGGGGGGGGCGGAGATACGCAGTATTTT.